Presented here are 10 T cell receptor beta chains from one specimen sequenced in a study of cytomegalovirus exposure and HLA in healthy donors. 60 Vbeta and 13 Jbeta primers were used in PCR. Sequenced by immunoSEQ multiplex PCR; TCRdb stores in-frame clones only, minus some. The table lists about 58,000 clones, with approximately 2.1% in the top ten. The material sequenced was PBMCs. These receptors were obtained from a woman between 18 and 29 years old in good health and CMV-seronegative.

The rearrangement links TRBV18 to TRBJ2-7; TRBD1 is a possible D gene (5 bases). V was trimmed by 3 bases and J by 4 bases, leaving 13 bases between them. CDR3 length: 14 residues. CDR1 KGHSH and CDR2 LQKENI come from the germline V gene. In nucleotides, the CDR3 is TGTGCCAGCTCACCGCCTAAGGACAAGTACGAGCAGTACTTC. The encoded protein is CASSPPKDKYEQYF.

V gene TRBV5-1 combines with J gene TRBJ2-5, with 16 bases fitting TRBD2. Germline CDR1 SGHRS, CDR2 YFSETQ. V was clipped by 3 bases and J by 5 bases; unmatched bases: 10. The CDR3 has 18 residues. CDR3 sequence reads: CASSSGTSGRAGGETQYF. The CDR3 nucleotides read TGCGCCAGCAGCTCAGGGACTAGCGGGAGGGCCGGGGGTGAGACCCAGTACTTC. The full variable domain, its missing parts supplied by reference TRBV5-1 and TRBJ2-5, is KAGVTQTPRYLIKTRGQQVTLSCSPISGHRSVSWYQQTPGQGLQFLFEYFSETQRNKGNFPGRFSGRQFSNSRSEMNVSTLELGDSALYLCASSSGTSGRAGGETQYFGPGTRLLVL.

The V gene is TRBV6-5, the J gene TRBJ1-2, with unresolved D. Germline V gene data show CDR1 as MNHEY and CDR2 as SVGAGI. This CDR3 is 14 amino acids long. V was shortened by 3 bases and J by 7 bases, with 15 bases between the two germline ends. For the CDR3, the DNA is TGTGCCAGCAGTTATGGTTCGGGGTGGAGTGGCTACACCTTC. It is translated as CASSYGSGWSGYTF.

The chain links TRBV6-5 to TRBJ1-1; TRBD1 aligns across 11 bases. Looked up from germline, CDR1 is MNHEY and CDR2 is SVGAGI. This CDR3 has 13 residues. The CDR3 sequence is CPIRSPGTGGAFF. The DNA of the CDR3 is TGTCCTATACGGAGTCCCGGGACAGGGGGGGCTTTCTTT.

This chain joins TRBV19 and TRBJ1-2; D is undetermined. The V end was cut by 6 bases, the J end by 5 bases, with 13 bases between. The CDR3 is 13 amino acids. Germline V lookup: CDR1 LNHDA, CDR2 SQIVND (reference sequence). Written as DNA, the CDR3 is TGTGCCAGTAGAACGATACTAGGGTATGGCTACACCTTC. The encoded protein is CASRTILGYGYTF.

The genes are TRBV28 and TRBJ2-3; D call uncertain. V gave up 5 bases and J gave up 0 bases, with 9 bases separating them. From germline, CDR1 is MDHEN and CDR2 SYDVKM. This CDR3 has 14 amino acids. This chain's CDR3 is CASSVYTSTDTQYF. The CDR3 region has the DNA TGTGCCAGCAGTGTCTATACTAGCACAGATACGCAGTATTTT.

The chain carries TRBV7-2 and TRBJ2-2; D is undetermined. Trimming left V 5 bases short and J 7 bases short, with 5 bases between. This CDR3 has 11 amino acids. Per the germline V gene, CDR1 is SGHTA and CDR2 is FQGNSA. The CDR3 DNA reads as TGTGCCAGCAGCCTCCGCGGGGAGCTGTTTTTT. Translation: CASSLRGELFF.

The chain couples TRBV7-9 to TRBJ1-3, with 8 nucleotides matching TRBD1. This CDR3 has 16 residues. V was clipped by 4 bases and J by 1 base; unmatched bases: 6. Germline V lookup: CDR1 SEHNR, CDR2 FQNEAQ (reference sequence). CDR3 region: CASSSLGQGSGNTIYF. For the CDR3, the DNA is TGTGCCAGCAGCTCCCTTGGACAGGGTTCTGGAAACACCATATATTTT.

The chain is built from TRBV5-1 and TRBJ2-3; D is undetermined. CDR1 SGHRS and CDR2 YFSETQ come from the germline V gene. The CDR3 is 15 amino acids. Trimming shortened V by 2 bases and J by 9 bases, and 19 bases separated the two germline ends. The DNA for the CDR3 is TGCGCCAGCAGCTTTGGTGTGGGCAGCCTCAGCACGCAGTATTTT. Translation: CASSFGVGSLSTQYF.

The CDR3 sequence is CASSLNSAQEQYF. The CDR3, as DNA: TGTGCCAGCAGCCTGAATAGTGCACAGGAGCAGTACTTC. The rearrangement uses TRBV7-9 and TRBJ2-7; no reliable D call. Trimming took 5 bases from V and 7 from J, leaving 15 bases between them. CDR3 length equals 13 residues. CDR1 is SEHNR and CDR2 is FQNEAQ in the germline V gene (reference sequence).